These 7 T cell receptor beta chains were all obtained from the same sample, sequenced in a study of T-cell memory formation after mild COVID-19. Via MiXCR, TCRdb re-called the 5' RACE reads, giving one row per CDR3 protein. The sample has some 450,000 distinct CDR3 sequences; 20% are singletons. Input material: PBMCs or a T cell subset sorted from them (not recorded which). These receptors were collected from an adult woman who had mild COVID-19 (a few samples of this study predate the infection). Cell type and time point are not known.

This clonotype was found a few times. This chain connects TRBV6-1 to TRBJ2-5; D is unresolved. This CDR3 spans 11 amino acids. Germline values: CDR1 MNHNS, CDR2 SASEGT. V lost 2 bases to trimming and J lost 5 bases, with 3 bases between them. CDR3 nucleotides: TGTGCCAGCAGTGAATGGGAGACCCAGTACTTC. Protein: CASSEWETQYF.

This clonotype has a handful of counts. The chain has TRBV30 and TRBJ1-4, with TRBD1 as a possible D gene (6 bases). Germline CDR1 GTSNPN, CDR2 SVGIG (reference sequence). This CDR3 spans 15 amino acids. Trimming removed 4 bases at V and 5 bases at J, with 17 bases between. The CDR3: CAWNPGAGGNEKLFF. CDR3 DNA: TGTGCCTGGAACCCAGGGGCCGGGGGCAATGAAAAACTGTTTTTT.

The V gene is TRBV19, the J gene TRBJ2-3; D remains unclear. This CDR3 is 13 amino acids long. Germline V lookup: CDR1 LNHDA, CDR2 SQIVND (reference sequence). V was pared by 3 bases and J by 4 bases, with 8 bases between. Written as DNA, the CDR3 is TGTGCCAGTAGTATTGGGGTCTCAGATACGCAGTATTTT. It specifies CASSIGVSDTQYF.

As DNA, the CDR3 is TGTGCCAGCAGCTTACGGTTAGGGAACACCGGGGAGCTGTTTTTT. It yields the protein CASSLRLGNTGELFF. The V gene is TRBV7-8, the J gene TRBJ2-2; no clear D gene. Per germline, CDR1 SGHVS and CDR2 FQNEAQ. CDR3 length equals 15 residues. V lost 2 bases to trimming and J lost 1 base, with 8 bases between them. Based on the CDR3 plus reference TRBV7-8 and TRBJ2-2, the full variable domain is GAGVSQSPRYKVAKRGQDVALRCDPISGHVSLFWYQQALGQGPEFLTYFQNEAQLDKSGLPSDRFFAERPEGSVSTLKIQRTQQEDSAVYLCASSLRLGNTGELFFGEGSRLTVL.

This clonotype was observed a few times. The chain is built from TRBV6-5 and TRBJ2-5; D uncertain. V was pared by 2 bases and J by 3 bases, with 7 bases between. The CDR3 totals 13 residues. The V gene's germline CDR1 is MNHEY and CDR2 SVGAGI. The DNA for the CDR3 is TGTGCCAGCAGTTACGACACTGAAGAGACCCAGTACTTC. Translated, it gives CASSYDTEETQYF.

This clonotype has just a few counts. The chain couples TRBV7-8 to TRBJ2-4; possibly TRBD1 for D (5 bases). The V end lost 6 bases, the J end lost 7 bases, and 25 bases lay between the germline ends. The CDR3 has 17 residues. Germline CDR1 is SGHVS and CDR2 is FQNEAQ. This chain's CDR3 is CASSPFRVRSMVNIQYF. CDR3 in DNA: TGTGCCAGCAGTCCATTCAGGGTGAGGTCAATGGTCAACATTCAGTACTTC.

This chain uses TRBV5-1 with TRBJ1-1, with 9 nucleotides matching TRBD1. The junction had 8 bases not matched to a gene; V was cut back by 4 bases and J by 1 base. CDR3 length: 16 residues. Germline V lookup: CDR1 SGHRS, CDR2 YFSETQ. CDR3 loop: CASSPDRGVANTEAFF. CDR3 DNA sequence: TGCGCCAGCAGCCCGGACAGGGGTGTAGCGAACACTGAAGCTTTCTTT.